The 7 T cell receptor beta chains listed next were all sequenced from one sample in a study of regulatory T cells in long-lasting Graves disease (dated by TCRdb to about 2021). The library was obtained by multiplex PCR. The reads were generated on an Illumina HiSeq 4000. CDR3 regions were amplified by Arm-PCR with iRepertoire HTBI primers to construct TCR beta libraries. TCRdb trimmed the raw reads at Q25, called clones with MiXCR and kept productive beta chains. Entries are consolidated by CDR3 protein sequence, retaining the most common genes and DNA. The sample profile shows about 450,000 distinct CDR3 sequences; about a quarter of them were found once. The ten top clones hold roughly a quarter of the sample. Read against the paper, the sample's time point label means: persistent/refractory GD, antithyroid drugs over 5 years with positive TRAb. RNA was extracted from PBMCs in TRIzol for both TCR sequencing and RNA sequencing.

Sequencing was performed on peripheral blood mononuclear cells (PBMCs), taken when the disease was refractory, from a patient treated with antithyroid drugs. All receptors come from a female donor with Graves disease.

J is TRBJ2-2 and V is TRBV7-3; a possible D gene is TRBD1 (6 bases). Germline-derived CDR1 and CDR2 are SGHTA and FQGTGA. This CDR3 has 14 residues. V shed 4 bases and J shed 8 bases, with 14 bases lying between them. The CDR3 coding sequence is TGTGCCAGCAGCTCTGGAACAGGGAATGGGGAGCTGTTTTTT. Protein: CASSSGTGNGELFF.

This clonotype was seen at least ten times. This rearrangement joins TRBV29-1 to TRBJ1-2; D not certain. This CDR3 comprises 13 residues. The germline V gene has CDR1 SQVTM and CDR2 ANQGSEA. V gave up 5 bases and J gave up 2 bases, with 12 bases separating them. CDR3 sequence (DNA): TGCAGCGTTAGAAGAGTCTTAAACTATGGCTACACCTTC. It yields the protein CSVRRVLNYGYTF.

The V and J genes are TRBV19 and TRBJ1-5; D remains ambiguous. Looked up from germline, CDR1 is LNHDA and CDR2 is SQIVND (reference sequence). Trimming took 3 bases from V and 7 from J, leaving 13 bases between them. This CDR3 is 14 amino acids long. As DNA, the CDR3 is TGTGCCAGTAGTATTTTCTTGGTGGGACAGCCCCAGCATTTT. Translation: CASSIFLVGQPQHF.

This clonotype turned up a few times. The chain carries TRBV28 and TRBJ1-6; no clear D gene. CDR1 MDHEN and CDR2 SYDVKM come from the germline V gene. V was shortened by 5 bases and J by 7 bases, with 18 bases between the two germline ends. The length of the CDR3 is 16 residues. CDR3 sequence reads: CASSTLTDGRNSPLHF. CDR3 DNA sequence: TGTGCCAGCAGTACCCTAACCGACGGGAGGAATTCACCCCTCCACTTT.

This clonotype appeared a few times. The chain employs TRBV20-1 and TRBJ2-3; D is uncertain. The CDR3 contains 11 residues. CDR1 and CDR2 from the germline V gene are DFQATT and SNEGSKA (reference sequence). V shed 7 bases and J shed 5 bases, with 10 bases lying between them. CDR3 bases: TGCAGTGTGGAGAGAGTAGATACGCAGTATTTT. The encoded protein is CSVERVDTQYF.

As concerns this clonotype: At one end, the junction sequence differs from germline, possibly due to a read error. The V call is TRBV18, the J call TRBJ2-7; D is perhaps TRBD1 or TRBD2 (5 bases each). The CDR3 extends over 15 amino acids. Germline V CDR1 and CDR2: KGHSH, LQKENI. The CDR3 spells CASSPLGRDAYEQYF. CDR3 DNA: TGTGCCAGCTCACCACTGGGACGAGATGCCTACGAACAGTACTTC.

The rearrangement links TRBV12-5 to TRBJ2-2; D unresolved. The CDR3 contains 13 residues. Germline-derived CDR1 and CDR2 are LGHNT and FRNRAP. Deletions cut 2 bases from V and 3 bases from J, with 4 bases between. CDR3 sequence (DNA): TGTGCTAGTGGTTTGCCCCACACCGGGGAGCTGTTTTTT. Encoded protein: CASGLPHTGELFF.